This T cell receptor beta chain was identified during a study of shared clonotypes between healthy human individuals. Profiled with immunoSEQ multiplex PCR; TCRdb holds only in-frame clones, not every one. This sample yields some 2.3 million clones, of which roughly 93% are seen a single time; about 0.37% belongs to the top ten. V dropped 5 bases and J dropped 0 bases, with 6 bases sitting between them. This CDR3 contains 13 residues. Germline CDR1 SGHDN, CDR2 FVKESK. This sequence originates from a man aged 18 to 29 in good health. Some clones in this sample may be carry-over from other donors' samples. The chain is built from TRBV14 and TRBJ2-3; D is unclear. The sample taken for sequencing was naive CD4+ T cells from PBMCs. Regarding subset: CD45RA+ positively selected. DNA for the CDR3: TGTGCCAGCAGCAGCCTGAGCACAGATACGCAGTATTTT. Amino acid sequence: CASSSLSTDTQYF.